This T cell receptor (beta chain) is from a study of technical replicates of blood from a handful of donors. The data were produced by immunoSEQ multiplex PCR, yet TCRdb's version contains in-frame clones alone and is incomplete. The sample has tens of thousands of clones; approximately 83% are singletons. The germline CDR1 and CDR2 sequences are SGHTA and FQGNSA. The CDR3 is 15 amino acids. The V and J ends lost 7 bases and 0 bases respectively, with 14 bases between them. Source material: PBMCs. The TCR comes from a human donor in good health. Some clones in this sample may be carry-over from other donors' samples. The chain joins TRBV7-2 to TRBJ2-3, with D possibly TRBD1 on 5 matching bases. The CDR3 is CASTAGHLSTDTQYF. The DNA of the CDR3 is TGTGCCAGCACCGCCGGACACCTAAGCACAGATACGCAGTATTTT.